This is a list of T cell receptor beta chains from one sample in a study of human versus mouse CDR3 diversity and MHC coevolution. Data came from immunoSEQ multiplex PCR; TCRdb stores just in-frame clones and leaves some out. Of some 82,000 clones listed, about 94% are singletons. The sequencing input was naive CD4+ T cells from blood. The receptors originated from a person aged 30-69 years in good health. Each CDR3 is given without its conserved first and last residue. Clone size appears in some rows only: once, few, many, or a class for an expanded clone.

TRBV7-3 NA ASSLIDGQTGELF
TRBV7-2 NA ASSFVAGFSQETQY
TRBV19 NA ASSSSGGWNEQF
TRBV28 NA ASRSTGVHEQY
TRBV5-1 once ASSWGGGAYNEQF
TRBV11-3 NA ASSLQGAPDTQY
TRBV6-5 once ASSYVSSGRDTQY
TRBV28 NA ASSRRQGAIYNEQF
TRBV28 NA ASSATLLAGAYEQY
TRBV5-8 NA ASSTPGTRVGGQY
TRBV7-2 NA ASSFELAGDKGEQY
TRBV7-8 once ASSSNLAGGSEQY
TRBV7-2 NA ASSLRVPETQY
TRBV5-1 NA ASSPGLAGPSTDTQY
TRBV6-1 NA ASSKTGGGYT
TRBV7-2 NA ASSPGQGIGYT
TRBV2 NA ASAGGELEAF
TRBV6-4 NA ASSSETGLEAF
TRBV28 NA ASSFPRTARANTEAF
TRBV6-5 NA ASSYQEGARNEQF
TRBV6-5 NA ASSPSIYSNQPQH
TRBV7-3 NA ASSTGQGAGEQY
TRBV4-2 few ASSQDWGAGNTIY
TRBV19 once ASSIGLPGSSYNEQF
TRBV27 NA ASSLGQGRNEQF
TRBV30 NA AWIGIAVNTEAF
TRBV6-5 NA ASSYRRGDGYT
TRBV4-2 once ASSHGTANTEAF
TRBV9 NA ASSAPGVQGTSPLH
TRBV7-9 NA ASSSGQYQETQY
TRBV5-4 NA ASSPGLMETQY
TRBV5-4 once ASRRGGGADTGELF
TRBV18 NA ASSPGQGFSYEQY